This record covers a single T cell receptor beta chain. What it binds is not known. No conserved phenylalanine or tryptophan ends this CDR3, so it is likely a read error. The germline V gene has CDR1 SGHTA and CDR2 FQGNSA. The CDR3 is made up of 15 amino acids. After removal of 5 bases from V and 7 bases from J, the junction contained 8 bases not matched to a gene. These data originate in a study of tumor-infiltrating lymphocytes in primary liver carcinoma. DNA and RNA were both co-extracted from approximately 20-30 mg of bulk tissue that had not been sorted. TCR beta cDNA came from around 500 ng total RNA, primed with a constant-region primer. Generation of the TCR beta libraries relied on three nested multiplex PCR rounds using slightly modified ARM-PCR. Amplification in the first two PCR rounds was performed using TRBV1-TRBV30 forward primers and a C-beta reverse primer for 9 to 11 cycles each. Via MiXCR, TCRdb re-called the multiplex PCR reads, giving one row per CDR3 protein. The sample comprises roughly 80,000 distinct CDR3 sequences, about three quarters of which are singletons, and 19% rests with the top ten.

Overall study results and limits: Just around 8-24% of top clones spanned all five tumor regions. With p = 0.039, the top-250-clone fraction in tumors significantly exceeded that in blood. Relative to tumor region pairs, the tumor-adjacent and tumor-blood pairs showed overlap that was lower.

The receptor comes from a man aged 35-49 years with primary liver carcinoma and hepatitis B virus infection. The sequencing input was liver tumor tissue from sampling region 1. Subset indicated: tumor region T1, superior pole. This chain uses TRBV7-2 with TRBJ2-1, with 10 bases that match TRBD2. The CDR3 coding sequence is TGTGCCAGCAGCCTGTCTAGCGGGAGTGTAAATGAGCAGTTCCTC. It specifies CASSLSSGSVNEQFL.